A selection of T cell receptor beta chains follows, all from one sample in a study of vaccination and CD4 T cells after COVID-19. MiXCR, run by TCRdb on the PCR reads, gives a single entry per CDR3 protein. The sample shows some 16,000 distinct CDR3 sequences, roughly 45% of them seen only once. Which antigens these TCRs recognize remains unknown. The specimen was CD4+ T cells from blood, cultured in vitro, collected after SARS-CoV-2 vaccination. The receptors originated from a human donor who had recovered from COVID-19. Each CDR3 is given with its conserved first and last residue. A D gene is named only where the DNA matches it firmly. Only some rows state a clone size, as once, few, many or a class for expanded clones.

CDR3nt: TGTGCCAGCAGCTTATTTTCCGGGACACGGGTTGTTTTC; CDR3aa: CASSLFSGTRVVF; abundance: once; j_gene: TRBJ1-2; v_gene: TRBV7-3; d_gene: NA
CDR3nt: TGTGCCAGCAGCTCCCCCCGTATTCGGACACTCGGGTCCTACGAGCAGTACTTC; CDR3aa: CASSSPRIRTLGSYEQYF; abundance: NA; j_gene: TRBJ2-7; v_gene: TRBV7-9; d_gene: NA
CDR3nt: TGTGCCAGCAGCTTAACAGGGAAGGATACGCAGTATTTT; CDR3aa: CASSLTGKDTQYF; abundance: few; j_gene: TRBJ2-3; v_gene: TRBV7-3; d_gene: NA
CDR3nt: TGTGCCAGCAGCTTACTACAACAGGGTTGGGGTCAGCCCCAGCATTTT; CDR3aa: CASSLLQQGWGQPQHF; abundance: NA; j_gene: TRBJ1-5; v_gene: TRBV5-8; d_gene: NA
CDR3nt: TGTGCCACCAGTGACGCAAGGGAAACCGGGGAGCTGTTTTTT; CDR3aa: CATSDARETGELFF; abundance: NA; j_gene: TRBJ2-2; v_gene: TRBV24-1; d_gene: NA
CDR3nt: TGTGCCAGCAGGAGGTCAGGGAGTCAAGAGACCCAGTACTTC; CDR3aa: CASRRSGSQETQYF; abundance: NA; j_gene: TRBJ2-5; v_gene: TRBV27; d_gene: NA
CDR3nt: TGTGCCAGCAGCCATAACTCGGGAGAGGTCTACGAGCAGTACTTC; CDR3aa: CASSHNSGEVYEQYF; abundance: NA; j_gene: TRBJ2-7; v_gene: TRBV5-5; d_gene: NA
CDR3nt: TGTGCCAGCAGTTACGGGACGGCAATCAACACCGGGGAGCTGTTTTTT; CDR3aa: CASSYGTAINTGELFF; abundance: NA; j_gene: TRBJ2-2; v_gene: TRBV6-5; d_gene: NA
CDR3nt: TGTGCCAGCAGTTTTACTAGCGGGAGGGCCTACGAGCAGTACTTC; CDR3aa: CASSFTSGRAYEQYF; abundance: NA; j_gene: TRBJ2-7; v_gene: TRBV27; d_gene: TRBD2
CDR3nt: TGTGCCAGCGTCCGGGGGGTTCAGGGTAATCAGCCCCAGCATTTT; CDR3aa: CASVRGVQGNQPQHF; abundance: once; j_gene: TRBJ1-5; v_gene: TRBV28; d_gene: NA
CDR3nt: TGCAGTGCTAGAGTGGGGACAGGGAGGATCTATGGCTACACCTTC; CDR3aa: CSARVGTGRIYGYTF; abundance: large; j_gene: TRBJ1-2; v_gene: TRBV20-1; d_gene: TRBD1
CDR3nt: TGTGCCAGCAGCCCTCATAGGGGGGGACCTAGCTCCTACGAGCAGTACTTC; CDR3aa: CASSPHRGGPSSYEQYF; abundance: few; j_gene: TRBJ2-7; v_gene: TRBV7-2; d_gene: NA
CDR3nt: TGTGCCAGCAGCCAAGCTAGTACGAAGTATGAGCAGTTCTTC; CDR3aa: CASSQASTKYEQFF; abundance: NA; j_gene: TRBJ2-1; v_gene: TRBV14; d_gene: NA
CDR3nt: TGTGCCATCAGTCAGACAGGGGGTTACACAGATACGCAGTATTTT; CDR3aa: CAISQTGGYTDTQYF; abundance: NA; j_gene: TRBJ2-3; v_gene: TRBV10-3; d_gene: TRBD1
CDR3nt: TGCAGCGTGGGGCGGAGGGTGGAGACCCAGTACTTC; CDR3aa: CSVGRRVETQYF; abundance: few; j_gene: TRBJ2-5; v_gene: TRBV29-1; d_gene: NA
CDR3nt: TGTGCCAGCAGTGCCAGGGACTTGGTCTCCTACGAGCAGTACTTC; CDR3aa: CASSARDLVSYEQYF; abundance: few; j_gene: TRBJ2-7; v_gene: TRBV28; d_gene: NA
CDR3nt: TGTGCCAGCAGTTCCAATAGCGGGAGTTGGGAGACCCAGTACTTC; CDR3aa: CASSSNSGSWETQYF; abundance: NA; j_gene: TRBJ2-5; v_gene: TRBV28; d_gene: TRBD2
CDR3nt: TGCAGTGCTTACCGGGACGCCCGGGGCTACACCTTC; CDR3aa: CSAYRDARGYTF; abundance: NA; j_gene: TRBJ1-2; v_gene: TRBV20-1; d_gene: NA
CDR3nt: TGTGCCAGCAGCCCTCAGCCTAACTATGGCTACACCTTC; CDR3aa: CASSPQPNYGYTF; abundance: NA; j_gene: TRBJ1-2; v_gene: TRBV7-3; d_gene: NA
CDR3nt: TGTGCCAGCAGCTTGAGACGGACTAACACCGGGGAGCTGTTTTTT; CDR3aa: CASSLRRTNTGELFF; abundance: few; j_gene: TRBJ2-2; v_gene: TRBV7-3; d_gene: NA
CDR3nt: TGTGCCAGCAGCTTGCCCGGACAGACCAACGAAAAACTGTTTTTT; CDR3aa: CASSLPGQTNEKLFF; abundance: once; j_gene: TRBJ1-4; v_gene: TRBV5-4; d_gene: NA
CDR3nt: TGTGCCAGCAGTCATCAGATTTCGGAGCAGTACTTC; CDR3aa: CASSHQISEQYF; abundance: NA; j_gene: TRBJ2-7; v_gene: TRBV28; d_gene: NA
CDR3nt: TGTGCCAGCAGTGGAAACTACGAGCAGTACTTC; CDR3aa: CASSGNYEQYF; abundance: NA; j_gene: TRBJ2-7; v_gene: TRBV28; d_gene: NA
CDR3nt: TGCAGTGCCCAGACGCTAGCGACCCAAGAGACCCAGTACTTC; CDR3aa: CSAQTLATQETQYF; abundance: NA; j_gene: TRBJ2-5; v_gene: TRBV20-1; d_gene: NA
CDR3nt: TGTGCCAGTAGGGGTTTTGCCGAGTACACTGAAGCTTTCTTT; CDR3aa: CASRGFAEYTEAFF; abundance: few; j_gene: TRBJ1-1; v_gene: TRBV19; d_gene: NA
CDR3nt: TGTGCCAGCAGCTTGGCGCAGGGGATTACAGATACGCAGTATTTT; CDR3aa: CASSLAQGITDTQYF; abundance: NA; j_gene: TRBJ2-3; v_gene: TRBV5-4; d_gene: NA
CDR3nt: TGCAGTGCTAGACTAACGGGACAGGGAGGAAATCAGCCCCAGCATTTT; CDR3aa: CSARLTGQGGNQPQHF; abundance: NA; j_gene: TRBJ1-5; v_gene: TRBV20-1; d_gene: TRBD1
CDR3nt: TGTGCCAGCTCACCGGGGGGGACAGGGAGCAATCAGCCCCAGCATTTT; CDR3aa: CASSPGGTGSNQPQHF; abundance: NA; j_gene: TRBJ1-5; v_gene: TRBV18; d_gene: TRBD1
CDR3nt: TGTGCCAGCAGCTTAGGTGGGGGTATGGGAGCCAAAAACATTCAGTACTTC; CDR3aa: CASSLGGGMGAKNIQYF; abundance: medium-sized; j_gene: TRBJ2-4; v_gene: TRBV7-9; d_gene: NA
CDR3nt: TGTGCCAGTAGTATATCATGGTCGTGGGGGCGGCCCTACGAGCAGTACTTC; CDR3aa: CASSISWSWGRPYEQYF; abundance: few; j_gene: TRBJ2-7; v_gene: TRBV19; d_gene: NA
CDR3nt: TGTGCCAGCAGGCCGGGACACCTCACAGATACGCAGTATTTT; CDR3aa: CASRPGHLTDTQYF; abundance: NA; j_gene: TRBJ2-3; v_gene: TRBV2; d_gene: NA
CDR3nt: TGTGCCAGCAGCCCACAGGGGAATCAGCCCCAGCATTTT; CDR3aa: CASSPQGNQPQHF; abundance: few; j_gene: TRBJ1-5; v_gene: TRBV7-2; d_gene: TRBD1
CDR3nt: TGTGCCTGGAGGAAATGGGTTCGCACAGATACGCAGTATTTT; CDR3aa: CAWRKWVRTDTQYF; abundance: few; j_gene: TRBJ2-3; v_gene: TRBV30; d_gene: NA
CDR3nt: TGTGCCAGCAGCTTAGAGACAGGGTCGAATGAGCAGTTCTTC; CDR3aa: CASSLETGSNEQFF; abundance: few; j_gene: TRBJ2-1; v_gene: TRBV7-9; d_gene: TRBD1
CDR3nt: TGCGCCAGCAGCCAAGATATCGGTGGGGGCGCCTATCAGCCCCAGCATTTT; CDR3aa: CASSQDIGGGAYQPQHF; abundance: NA; j_gene: TRBJ1-5; v_gene: TRBV4-3; d_gene: NA
CDR3nt: TGTGCCAGCAGCTCCGACGGCGATGAGCAGTTCTTC; CDR3aa: CASSSDGDEQFF; abundance: NA; j_gene: TRBJ2-1; v_gene: TRBV7-9; d_gene: NA